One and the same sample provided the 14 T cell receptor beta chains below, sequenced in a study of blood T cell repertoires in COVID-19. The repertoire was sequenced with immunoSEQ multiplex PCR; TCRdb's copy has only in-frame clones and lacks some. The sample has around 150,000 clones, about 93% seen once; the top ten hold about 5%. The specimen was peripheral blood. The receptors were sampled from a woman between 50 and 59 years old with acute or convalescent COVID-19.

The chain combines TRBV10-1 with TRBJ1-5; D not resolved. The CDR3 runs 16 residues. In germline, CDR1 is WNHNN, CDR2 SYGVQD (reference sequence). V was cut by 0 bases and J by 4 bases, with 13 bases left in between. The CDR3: CASSESRGWENQPQHF. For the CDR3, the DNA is TGCGCCAGCAGTGAGTCGCGCGGATGGGAGAATCAGCCCCAGCATTTT.

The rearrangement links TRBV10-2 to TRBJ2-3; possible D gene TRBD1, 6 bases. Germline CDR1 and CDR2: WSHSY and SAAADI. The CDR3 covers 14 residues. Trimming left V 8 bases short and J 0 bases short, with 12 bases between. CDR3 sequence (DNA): TGCGCCAGCCGTTGGACAGAGAGCACAGATACGCAGTATTTT. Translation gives CASRWTESTDTQYF.

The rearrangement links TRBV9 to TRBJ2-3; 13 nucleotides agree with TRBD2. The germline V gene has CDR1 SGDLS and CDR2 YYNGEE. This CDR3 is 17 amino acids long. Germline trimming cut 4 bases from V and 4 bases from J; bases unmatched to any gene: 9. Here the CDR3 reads CASSFTSGRALADTQYF. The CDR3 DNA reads TGTGCCAGCAGCTTTACTAGCGGGAGGGCCCTGGCAGATACGCAGTATTTT. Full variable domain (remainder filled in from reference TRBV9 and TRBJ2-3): DSGVTQTPKHLITATGQRVTLRCSPRSGDLSVYWYQQSLDQGLQFLIQYYNGEERAKGNILERFSAQQFPDLHSELNLSSLELGDSALYFCASSFTSGRALADTQYFGPGTRLTVL.

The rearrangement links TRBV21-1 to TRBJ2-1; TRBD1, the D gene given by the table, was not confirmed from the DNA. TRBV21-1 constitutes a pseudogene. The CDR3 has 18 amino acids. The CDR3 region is CASIAKGHNPVHHNEQFF. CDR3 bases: TGTGCCAGCATCGCTAAAGGACATAATCCGGTACATCACAATGAGCAGTTCTTC.

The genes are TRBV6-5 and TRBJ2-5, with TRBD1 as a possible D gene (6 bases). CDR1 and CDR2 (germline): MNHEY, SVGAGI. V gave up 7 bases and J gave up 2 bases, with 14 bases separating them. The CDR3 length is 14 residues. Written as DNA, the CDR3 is TGTGCCAGCAACCAGCTAGGGGGTCAAGAGACCCAGTACTTC. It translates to CASNQLGGQETQYF.

In nucleotides, the CDR3 is TGTGCCAGCAGTCGATTGGGAGGCCGTGGCTACACCTTC. It is translated as CASSRLGGRGYTF. The chain links TRBV27 to TRBJ1-2; D gene ambiguous. The V and J ends lost 5 bases and 7 bases respectively, with 14 bases between them. The CDR3 runs to 13 residues. The germline V gene encodes CDR1 MNHEY and CDR2 SMNVEV (reference sequence).

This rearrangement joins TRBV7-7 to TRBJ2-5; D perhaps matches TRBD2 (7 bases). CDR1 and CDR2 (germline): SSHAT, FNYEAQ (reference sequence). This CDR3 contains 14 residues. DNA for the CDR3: TGTGCTAGCGGGCCTCAGGGGATCCAAGAGACCCAGTACTTC. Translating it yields CASGPQGIQETQYF.

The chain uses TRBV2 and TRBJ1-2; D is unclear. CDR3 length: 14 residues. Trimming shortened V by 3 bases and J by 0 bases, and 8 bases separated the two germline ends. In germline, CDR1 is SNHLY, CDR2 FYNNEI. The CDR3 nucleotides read TGTGCCAGCAGTGATACGTCGGCTAACTATGGCTACACCTTC. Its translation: CASSDTSANYGYTF.

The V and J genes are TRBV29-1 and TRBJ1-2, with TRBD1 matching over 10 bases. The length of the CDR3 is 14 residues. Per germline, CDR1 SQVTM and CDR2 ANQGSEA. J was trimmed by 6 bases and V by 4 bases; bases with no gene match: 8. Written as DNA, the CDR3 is TGCAGCGTTGGTAGGCGACAGGGGGCGGATGGCTACACCTTC. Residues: CSVGRRQGADGYTF.

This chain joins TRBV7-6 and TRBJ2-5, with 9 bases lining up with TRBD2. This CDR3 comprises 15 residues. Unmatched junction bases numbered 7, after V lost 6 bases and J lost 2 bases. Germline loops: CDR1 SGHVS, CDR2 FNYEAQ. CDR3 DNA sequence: TGTGCCAGCAGGAAAATGACTAGCGGACAAGAGACCCAGTACTTC. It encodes CASRKMTSGQETQYF.

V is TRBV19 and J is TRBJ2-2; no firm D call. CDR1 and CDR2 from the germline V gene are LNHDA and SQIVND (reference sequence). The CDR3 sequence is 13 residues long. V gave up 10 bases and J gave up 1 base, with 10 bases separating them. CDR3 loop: CATSVVNTGELFF. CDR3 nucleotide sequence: TGTGCCACTTCGGTCGTGAACACCGGGGAGCTGTTTTTT.

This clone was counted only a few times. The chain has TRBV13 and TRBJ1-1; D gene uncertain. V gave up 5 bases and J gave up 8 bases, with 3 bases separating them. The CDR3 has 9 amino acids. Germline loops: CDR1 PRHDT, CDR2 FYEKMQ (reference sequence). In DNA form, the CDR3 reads TGTGCCAGCAGCCAGGAAGCTTTCTTT. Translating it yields CASSQEAFF. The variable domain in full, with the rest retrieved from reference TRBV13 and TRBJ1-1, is AAGVIQSPRHLIKEKRETATLKCYPIPRHDTVYWYQQGPGQDPQFLISFYEKMQSDKGSIPDRFSAQQFSDYHSELNMSSLELGDSALYFCASSQEAFFGQGTRLTVV.

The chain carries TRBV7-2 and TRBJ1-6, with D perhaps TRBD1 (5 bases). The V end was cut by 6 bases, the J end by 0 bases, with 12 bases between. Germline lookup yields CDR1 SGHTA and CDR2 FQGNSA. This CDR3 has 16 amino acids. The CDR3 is CASSSGGYSYNSPLHF. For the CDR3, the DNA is TGTGCCAGCAGTTCTGGGGGGTACTCCTATAATTCACCCCTCCACTTT. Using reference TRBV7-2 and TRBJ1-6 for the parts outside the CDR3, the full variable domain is GAGVSQSPSNKVTEKGKDVELRCDPISGHTALYWYRQSLGQGLEFLIYFQGNSAPDKSGLPSDRFSAERTGGSVSTLTIQRTQQEDSAVYLCASSSGGYSYNSPLHFGNGTRLTVT.

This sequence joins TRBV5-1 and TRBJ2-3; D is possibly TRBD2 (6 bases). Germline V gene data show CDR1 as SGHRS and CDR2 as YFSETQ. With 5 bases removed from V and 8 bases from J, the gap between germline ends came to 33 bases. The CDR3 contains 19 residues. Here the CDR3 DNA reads TGCGCCAGCAGTTATCCCCGGGGGAGGATTAATCGAGGATCGGGTACGCAGTATTTT. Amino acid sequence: CASSYPRGRINRGSGTQYF.